A selection of T cell receptor beta chains follows, all from one sample in a study of blood T cell repertoires in COVID-19. Using immunoSEQ multiplex PCR, the repertoire was profiled, and TCRdb retains in-frame clones only, with some absent. This sample yields fewer than 50,000 clones, of which approximately 94% are seen a single time; over 0.3% belongs to the top ten. The sequencing input was peripheral blood. The receptor source for this set is a man aged 50-60 years with COVID-19, enrolled during active disease. The CDR3 runs from the conserved cysteine through the conserved F or W. A D gene is named only where the DNA matches it firmly. Clone size is stated in some rows and not others, as once, few, many or a class when expanded.

CDR3aa: CASSPSRGDYEQYF
CDR3nt: TGTGCCAGCTCACCATCTCGGGGGGACTACGAGCAGTACTTC
d_gene: TRBD2
j_gene: TRBJ2-7
v_gene: TRBV18
abundance: -

CDR3aa: CASSGAGAGRNYGYTF
CDR3nt: TGTGCCAGCAGTGGCGCCGGGGCGGGGCGGAACTATGGCTACACCTTC
d_gene: -
j_gene: TRBJ1-2
v_gene: TRBV6-4
abundance: once

CDR3aa: CASSYSPHRGNYGYTF
CDR3nt: TGTGCCAGCAGTTACTCCCCTCACCGCGGAAACTATGGCTACACCTTC
d_gene: -
j_gene: TRBJ1-2
v_gene: TRBV6-5
abundance: -

CDR3aa: CSVAGTGNSRYEQYF
CDR3nt: TGCAGCGTGGCAGGGACAGGGAATTCTCGATACGAGCAGTACTTC
d_gene: TRBD1
j_gene: TRBJ2-7
v_gene: TRBV29-1
abundance: -

CDR3aa: CASSSIGLTYEQYF
CDR3nt: TGTGCCAGCAGCTCGATCGGGTTAACCTACGAGCAGTACTTC
d_gene: -
j_gene: TRBJ2-7
v_gene: TRBV7-8
abundance: -

CDR3aa: CASSQVGATYEQYF
CDR3nt: TGCGCCAGCAGCCAAGTGGGGGCAACCTACGAGCAGTACTTC
d_gene: -
j_gene: TRBJ2-7
v_gene: TRBV4-1
abundance: -

CDR3aa: CASSPTGYGYTF
CDR3nt: TGTGCCAGCAGCCCCACCGGCTATGGCTACACCTTC
d_gene: -
j_gene: TRBJ1-2
v_gene: TRBV3-1/TRBV3-2
abundance: -

CDR3aa: CASHLARDQPQHF
CDR3nt: TGTGCCAGCCACCTCGCCCGAGATCAGCCCCAGCATTTT
d_gene: -
j_gene: TRBJ1-5
v_gene: TRBV19
abundance: -

CDR3aa: CASSFAAGIGTEQYF
CDR3nt: TGTGCCAGCAGCTTCGCAGCGGGGATTGGTACCGAGCAGTACTTC
d_gene: TRBD2
j_gene: TRBJ2-7
v_gene: TRBV5-8
abundance: -

CDR3aa: CASSEGTVTYEQYF
CDR3nt: TGTGCCAGCTCCGAAGGGACTGTCACCTACGAGCAGTACTTC
d_gene: -
j_gene: TRBJ2-7
v_gene: TRBV7-9
abundance: once

CDR3aa: CASSLARLAGPSYEQYF
CDR3nt: TGTGCCAGCAGCTTGGCGCGACTAGCGGGACCTTCCTACGAGCAGTACTTC
d_gene: TRBD2
j_gene: TRBJ2-7
v_gene: TRBV5-5
abundance: -

CDR3aa: CASSIDSASSYNEQFF
CDR3nt: TGTGCCAGTAGTATAGATTCTGCGAGCTCCTACAATGAGCAGTTCTTC
d_gene: -
j_gene: TRBJ2-1
v_gene: TRBV19
abundance: once

CDR3aa: CASSFLSGQVNQPQHF
CDR3nt: TGTGCCAGCAGTTTCCTTTCGGGACAGGTCAATCAGCCCCAGCATTTT
d_gene: TRBD1
j_gene: TRBJ1-5
v_gene: TRBV28
abundance: -

CDR3aa: CASSLGLGDSPIQYF
CDR3nt: TGTGCCAGCAGCTTAGGGCTTGGGGACAGCCCCATTCAGTACTTC
d_gene: TRBD1
j_gene: TRBJ2-4
v_gene: TRBV11-2
abundance: once

CDR3aa: CASSLEGASGNTIYF
CDR3nt: TGTGCCAGCAGCTTAGAAGGGGCTTCTGGAAACACCATATATTTT
d_gene: -
j_gene: TRBJ1-3
v_gene: TRBV11-2
abundance: -

CDR3aa: CAIKSGQGAYGYTF
CDR3nt: TGTGCCATCAAGTCGGGACAGGGGGCGTATGGCTACACCTTC
d_gene: TRBD1
j_gene: TRBJ1-2
v_gene: TRBV10-3
abundance: -

CDR3aa: CASSQEGLMNTQYF
CDR3nt: TGTGCCAGCAGCCAAGAAGGACTTATGAATACGCAGTATTTT
d_gene: -
j_gene: TRBJ2-3
v_gene: TRBV14
abundance: -

CDR3aa: CASGSLTGLTDTQYF
CDR3nt: TGTGCTAGTGGCTCCCTGACAGGGTTAACAGATACGCAGTATTTT
d_gene: TRBD1
j_gene: TRBJ2-3
v_gene: TRBV12-5
abundance: -

CDR3aa: CASSDGGARGISNQPQHF
CDR3nt: TGTGCCAGCAGTGACGGGGGGGCGCGAGGTATCAGCAATCAGCCCCAGCATTTT
d_gene: -
j_gene: TRBJ1-5
v_gene: TRBV6-1
abundance: -

CDR3aa: CASSPGTGAMNTEAFF
CDR3nt: TGTGCCAGCAGTCCCGGGACAGGAGCTATGAACACTGAAGCTTTCTTT
d_gene: TRBD1
j_gene: TRBJ1-1
v_gene: TRBV6-2/TRBV6-3
abundance: -

CDR3aa: CASSHNLGSSDNEQFF
CDR3nt: TGTGCCAGCAGCCATAATCTTGGGAGTTCGGACAATGAGCAGTTCTTC
d_gene: -
j_gene: TRBJ2-1
v_gene: TRBV5-4
abundance: -

CDR3aa: CASSDRTGELFF
CDR3nt: TGTGCCAGCAGTGACCGGACCGGGGAGCTGTTTTTT
d_gene: -
j_gene: TRBJ2-2
v_gene: TRBV6-4
abundance: -